Presented here are 17 T cell receptor beta chains from one specimen sequenced in a study of cytomegalovirus exposure and HLA in healthy donors. This PCR relied on a set of 60 Vbeta primers and 13 Jbeta primers. Profiled with immunoSEQ multiplex PCR; TCRdb holds only in-frame clones, not every one. The table lists roughly 200,000 clones, almost 85% of them singletons. The sample consisted of PBMCs. The receptors originated from a woman aged 45-65 years in good health and CMV-seronegative.

The chain employs TRBV5-1 and TRBJ1-1; 10 nucleotides align to TRBD1. This CDR3 region has 17 residues. V shed 0 bases and J 0 bases; nucleotides not matched to a gene: 5. CDR1 is SGHRS and CDR2 is YFSETQ in the germline V gene. CDR3 nucleotides: TGCGCCAGCAGCTTGGTTTGGACAGGGGGTTTGAACACTGAAGCTTTCTTT. Translated: CASSLVWTGGLNTEAFF.

This clone has only a few counts. The V call is TRBV2, the J call TRBJ2-7, with TRBD2 matching 13 bases. CDR3 length: 17 residues. Trimming took 7 bases from V and 2 from J; bases not matched to a gene: 11. Germline V gene data show CDR1 as SNHLY and CDR2 as FYNNEI. The CDR3 bases are TGTGCCAGCACCCCCCCGGGACTAGCGGGACAAACCTACGAGCAGTACTTC. Translation: CASTPPGLAGQTYEQYF.

The chain employs TRBV6-5 and TRBJ2-7; 7 nucleotides align to TRBD1. J lost 6 bases, V lost 1 base, and 9 bases had no gene match. The CDR3 is 15 residues long. Germline V gene sequence: CDR1 MNHEY, CDR2 SVGAGI. This chain's CDR3 is CASSYFGQGEGEQYF. In DNA form, the CDR3 reads TGTGCCAGCAGTTACTTCGGGCAGGGGGAAGGCGAGCAGTACTTC.

V and J are TRBV7-6 and TRBJ2-6; possible D gene TRBD1, 6 bases. V was trimmed by 4 bases and J by 0 bases, leaving 10 bases between them. This CDR3 is 16 amino acids long. Germline CDR1 SGHVS, CDR2 FNYEAQ. The CDR3 loop reads CASSSARGSGANVLTF. The CDR3 DNA reads as TGTGCCAGCAGCTCCGCCAGGGGCTCTGGGGCCAACGTCCTGACTTTC.

The rearrangement uses TRBV5-8 and TRBJ1-2; 9 nucleotides line up with TRBD1. The CDR3 is made up of 17 amino acids. Looked up from germline, CDR1 is SGHTS and CDR2 is YDEGEE. J lost 2 bases, V lost 4 bases, and 12 bases had no gene match. In DNA form, the CDR3 reads TGTGCCAGCAGCGCTCCGCGCGAGACAGGGGGAAACTATGGCTACACCTTC. Translation: CASSAPRETGGNYGYTF.

The CDR3 here is CASSEAGSSYNEQFF. Written as DNA, the CDR3 is TGCGCCAGCAGTGAGGCGGGTAGCTCCTACAATGAGCAGTTCTTC. The genes are TRBV10-1 and TRBJ2-1; possibly TRBD2 for D (5 bases). CDR1 and CDR2 (germline): WNHNN, SYGVQD (reference sequence). This CDR3 is built from 15 residues. V lost 2 bases and J lost 0, with 8 bases in between.

The rearrangement uses TRBV6-1 and TRBJ2-5; 11 positions agree with TRBD1. The DNA end is more similar to TRBJ2-7, so the J call may be wrong. The CDR3 spans 14 residues. Germline lookup yields CDR1 MNHNS and CDR2 SASEGT. The CDR3 DNA reads as TGTGCCAGCAGTAAAGGACAGGGGGCTTACGAGCAGTACTTC. Protein sequence: CASSKGQGAYEQYF.

This clone occurred a few times. The chain links TRBV28 to TRBJ2-7; tentatively, D is TRBD2 (6 bases). CDR1 is MDHEN, CDR2 SYDVKM, per germline. V was cut by 5 bases and J by 2 bases, with 13 bases left in between. The CDR3 contains 14 residues. DNA of the CDR3: TGTGCCAGCAGTCCCCGGGTAGCGGCCTACGAGCAGTACTTC. As protein: CASSPRVAAYEQYF.

The table lists this clone with a few counts. The V gene is TRBV28, the J gene TRBJ2-5; D gene uncertain. TRBJ2-7 matches the DNA end more closely, so the J call is doubtful. Per germline, CDR1 MDHEN and CDR2 SYDVKM. CDR3 length equals 13 residues. DNA of the CDR3: TGTGCCAGCACGTCGCGTACTTTCTACGAGCAGTACTTC. This encodes CASTSRTFYEQYF.

This clone showed up just once. The rearrangement joins TRBV2 to TRBJ1-4, with 8 bases matching TRBD1. Germline V CDR1 and CDR2: SNHLY, FYNNEI. CDR3 length: 15 amino acids. V trimming: 6 bases; J trimming: 1 base; junction bases outside the gene matches: 4. The CDR3: CASSGQGLTNEKLFF. DNA of the CDR3: TGTGCCAGCAGCGGACAGGGTTTAACTAATGAAAAACTGTTTTTT.

This clone has just a few counts. This chain uses TRBV7-9 with TRBJ2-2; D possibly corresponds to TRBD2 (5 bases). Germline-derived CDR1 and CDR2 are SEHNR and FQNEAQ (reference sequence). CDR3 size: 16 residues. Trimming took 1 base from V and 8 from J, leaving 17 bases between them. The CDR3 nucleotides read TGTGCCAGCAGCTTAGTACGGATAGCGTCTCAGGGGGAGCTGTTTTTT. Amino acid sequence: CASSLVRIASQGELFF.

This clone came up once. The chain links TRBV5-5 to TRBJ1-2, with D maybe TRBD1 (6 bases). V lost 0 bases and J lost 7, with 25 bases in between. CDR3 length equals 18 residues. Germline CDR1 SGHKS, CDR2 YYEKEE (reference sequence). CDR3 amino acids: CASSLDQEGPGHLSGYTF. The CDR3 DNA reads TGTGCCAGCAGCTTGGATCAAGAAGGACCGGGACACTTAAGTGGCTACACCTTC.

V usage is TRBV19 and J usage is TRBJ2-1, with 9 bases that match TRBD2. The junction had 14 bases not matched to a gene; V was cut back by 4 bases and J by 7 bases. Germline values: CDR1 LNHDA, CDR2 SQIVND (reference sequence). The CDR3 has 17 residues. The CDR3 region has the DNA TGTGCCAGTAGTACCCTAGCGGGAATTAGACTGGGTAATGAGCAGTTCTTC. Translation: CASSTLAGIRLGNEQFF. The whole variable domain, filled in from reference TRBV19 and TRBJ2-1, reads DGGITQSPKYLFRKEGQNVTLSCEQNLNHDAMYWYRQDPGQGLRLIYYSQIVNDFQKGDIAEGYSVSREKKESFPLTVTSAQKNPTAFYLCASSTLAGIRLGNEQFFGPGTRLTVL.

V and J are TRBV7-9 and TRBJ1-4, with a weak D call TRBD1 (5 bases). Trimming removed 4 bases at V and 8 bases at J, with 11 bases between. Germline lookup yields CDR1 SEHNR and CDR2 FQNEAQ (reference sequence). CDR3 length: 13 residues. This CDR3 is CASSSGGYEKLFF. CDR3 nucleotide sequence: TGTGCCAGCAGCTCTGGGGGGTACGAAAAACTGTTTTTT.

The rearrangement joins TRBV10-1 to TRBJ2-1; 11 bases are a match to TRBD2. CDR1 is WNHNN and CDR2 is SYGVQD in the germline V gene (reference sequence). The junction had 1 base not matched to a gene; V was cut back by 2 bases and J by 7 bases. This CDR3 comprises 14 residues. The CDR3 sequence is CASSERTSGNEQFF. The CDR3 DNA reads as TGCGCCAGCAGTGAGAGGACTAGCGGGAATGAGCAGTTCTTC.

The genes are TRBV29-1 and TRBJ2-7, with D tentatively TRBD1 (5 bases). Trimming stripped 5 bases from V and 1 base from J, with 12 bases between. The CDR3 runs 13 residues. In germline, CDR1 is SQVTM, CDR2 ANQGSEA. This CDR3 is CSVKTTESYEQYF. Here the CDR3 DNA reads TGCAGCGTTAAAACGACAGAATCCTACGAGCAGTACTTC.

The V gene is TRBV5-1, the J gene TRBJ2-1; TRBD2 is a possible D gene (5 bases). The CDR3 extends over 14 amino acids. V lost 7 bases and J 9 bases, leaving 20 bases between the germline ends. Germline V gene lookup returns CDR1 SGHRS and CDR2 YFSETQ. CDR3 bases: TGCGCCAGCGAAGGCAGCGGCCTCCCCGGTGAGCAGTTCTTC. It is translated as CASEGSGLPGEQFF.